Shown below are 27 T cell receptor beta chains from a single sample sequenced in a study of T cells in Graves' hyperthyroidism and ophthalmopathy. From RNA transcripts, TCR beta CDR3 regions were amplified. The HTBI primer set served for first-round RT-PCR of the TCR CDR3. Via MiXCR, TCRdb re-called the multiplex PCR reads, giving one row per CDR3 protein. The top ten clones hold roughly 18% of a sample with 500,000 to 650,000 distinct CDR3 sequences, roughly 18% of them seen once. The sample taken for sequencing was blood. The receptors were gathered from a woman between 18 and 29 years old with Graves' ophthalmopathy.

This clonotype was seen ten or more times. The chain carries TRBV6-1 and TRBJ1-1, with no clear D. The CDR3 contains 13 residues. The germline V and J ends were trimmed by 4 bases and 1 base, with 7 bases remaining between them. Per the germline V gene, CDR1 is MNHNS and CDR2 is SASEGT. The CDR3 region is CASSVWGNTEAFF. As DNA, the CDR3 is TGTGCCAGCAGTGTCTGGGGGAACACTGAAGCTTTCTTT.

A few counts support this clonotype. CDR3 sequence: CASRGRGNTEAFF. CDR3 coding DNA: TGTGCCAGTAGAGGTCGGGGGAACACTGAAGCTTTCTTT. V usage is TRBV19 and J usage is TRBJ1-1; D unresolved. Trimming removed 6 bases at V and 1 base at J, with 9 bases between. The CDR3 totals 13 residues. Germline CDR1 and CDR2: LNHDA and SQIVND (reference sequence).

This clonotype was counted ten times or more. This sequence joins TRBV5-1 and TRBJ1-2; D not certain. This CDR3 region has 13 residues. Germline V gene lookup returns CDR1 SGHRS and CDR2 YFSETQ. Trimming stripped 2 bases from V and 2 bases from J, with 7 bases between. CDR3 nucleotides: TGCGCCAGCAGCTTATCAGACAACTATGGCTACACCTTC. Translation gives CASSLSDNYGYTF.

V is TRBV16 and J is TRBJ1-1; perhaps TRBD1 as D (6 bases). Trimming took off 0 bases at V and 5 bases at J, with 16 bases between the two ends. The CDR3 spans 16 residues. Per germline, CDR1 KGHSY and CDR2 FQNENV. The CDR3 sequence: CASSQSGGGARTEAFF. Written as DNA, the CDR3 is TGTGCCAGCAGCCAATCGGGCGGGGGCGCTAGGACTGAAGCTTTCTTT.

As regards this clonotype: This could be a read error, since a much larger clone is one nucleotide away. V gene TRBV7-9 combines with J gene TRBJ2-7; 8 bases line up with TRBD1. Germline assignment: CDR1 SEHNR and CDR2 FQNEAQ (reference sequence). This CDR3 spans 12 amino acids. V shed 5 bases, J shed 7 bases, and the junction held 4 bases outside the gene matches. Here the CDR3 DNA reads TGTGCCAGCAGCCCACAGGGGGAGGAGCAGTACTTC. Translated: CASSPQGEEQYF.

This clonotype was seen repeatedly, ten times or more. The J gene is TRBJ2-7, the V gene TRBV7-9; 12 bases align to TRBD1. V lost 5 bases to trimming and J lost 4 bases; unmatched junction nucleotides: 12. The CDR3 covers 17 residues. Germline V gene lookup returns CDR1 SEHNR and CDR2 FQNEAQ (reference sequence). In DNA, the CDR3 is TGTGCCAGCAGCCTCGCTCCCGGGACAGGGGGCATGTACGAGCAGTACTTC. This encodes CASSLAPGTGGMYEQYF.

V is TRBV19 and J is TRBJ2-3; 7 bases align to TRBD1. CDR1 and CDR2 (germline): LNHDA, SQIVND (reference sequence). Losses at the gene ends were 4 bases for V and 9 bases for J; bases not matched to a gene: 10. The CDR3 has 14 residues. The DNA of the CDR3 is TGTGCCAGTAGTAAACCGGGACAGCCGCCCACGCAGTATTTT. Amino acid sequence: CASSKPGQPPTQYF.

This clonotype has more than one count but fewer than ten. The chain combines TRBV4-2 with TRBJ2-1; 13 nucleotides agree with TRBD2. The CDR3 sequence is 20 residues long. J was trimmed by 4 bases and V by 4 bases; bases with no gene match: 16. Germline-derived CDR1 and CDR2 are LGHNA and YNFKEQ. The CDR3 DNA reads TGTGCCAGCAGCCTTACACAGGGACTAGCGGGACAGAAAATATACAATGAGCAGTTCTTC. This encodes CASSLTQGLAGQKIYNEQFF.

The rearrangement uses TRBV6-1 and TRBJ2-7, with 9 bases identical to TRBD2. The trim removed 3 bases at V and 2 bases at J, leaving 11 bases unmatched. The V gene's germline CDR1 is MNHNS and CDR2 SASEGT. The CDR3 length is 17 residues. The CDR3 nucleotides read TGTGCCAGCAGTGATGGGTCTGCTAGCGGGGCGCCCTACGAGCAGTACTTC. Residues: CASSDGSASGAPYEQYF.

V is TRBV6-1 and J is TRBJ1-3; D perhaps matches TRBD1 (5 bases). This CDR3 is 16 amino acids long. The germline gives CDR1 MNHNS, CDR2 SASEGT. Trimming took 1 base from V and 0 from J, leaving 10 bases between them. The CDR3 sequence is CASSEGQGHSGNTIYF. CDR3 sequence (DNA): TGTGCCAGCAGTGAAGGGCAGGGCCACTCTGGAAACACCATATATTTT.

The table lists this clonotype with many counts. The gene calls are TRBV12-3 or TRBV12-4 and TRBJ2-7, with D possibly being TRBD2 (6 bases). V lost 5 bases and J 3 bases, leaving 17 bases between the germline ends. The CDR3 is 15 amino acids. CDR3 residues: CASSMTGTALYEQYF. CDR3 nucleotide sequence: TGTGCCAGCAGTATGACCGGGACTGCCCTCTACGAGCAGTACTTC.

A few counts support this clonotype. V usage is TRBV29-1 and J usage is TRBJ2-7; the match to TRBD1 covers 8 bases. The V and J ends lost 4 bases and 3 bases, in that order; junction bases with no gene match: 5. The CDR3 covers 13 residues. Germline V lookup: CDR1 SQVTM, CDR2 ANQGSEA. The CDR3, as DNA: TGCAGCGTTGTAGACAGGGGAAACTACGAGCAGTACTTC. This translates into CSVVDRGNYEQYF.

V usage is TRBV9 and J usage is TRBJ1-1, with a possible D match to TRBD1 (5 bases). Per the germline V gene, CDR1 is SGDLS and CDR2 is YYNGEE. The ends were cut back, 0 bases at V and 0 bases at J, with 12 bases in the middle. The CDR3 has 16 residues. The DNA for the CDR3 is TGTGCCAGCAGCGTAGGAATCGGCAGGGTGAACACTGAAGCTTTCTTT. This gives the protein CASSVGIGRVNTEAFF.

The genes are TRBV4-3 and TRBJ2-1; 11 bases map to TRBD2. Germline V lookup: CDR1 LGHNA, CDR2 YSLEER. CDR3 length: 16 amino acids. The ends lost 2 bases at V and 4 bases at J; junction bases unmatched: 4. In DNA, the CDR3 is TGCGCCAGCAGCCAACACCTAGCGGGGGGTTACAATGAGCAGTTCTTC. It translates to CASSQHLAGGYNEQFF.

The sample holds many counts of this clonotype. This rearrangement joins TRBV12-3 or TRBV12-4 to TRBJ1-1; no definite D call. This CDR3 is 17 amino acids long. Trimming left V 5 bases short and J 0 bases short, with 19 bases between. The CDR3 bases are TGTGCCAGCAGTAAGACACGGACGTCTGGCCTGAACACTGAAGCTTTCTTT. Amino acid sequence: CASSKTRTSGLNTEAFF.

This clonotype was observed at least ten times. The V and J genes are TRBV6-6 and TRBJ1-2; perhaps TRBD1 as D (6 bases). There are 15 residues in the CDR3. The germline gives CDR1 MNHNY, CDR2 SVGAGI (reference sequence). Trimming shortened V by 3 bases and J by 2 bases, and 13 bases separated the two germline ends. The CDR3 nucleotides are TGTGCCAGCAGTTATCGAGGGACAACCAACTATGGCTACACCTTC. Its protein is CASSYRGTTNYGYTF.

This clonotype was seen a few times. The rearrangement links TRBV5-1 to TRBJ1-2; 8 nucleotides line up with TRBD1. The CDR3 spans 17 residues. Germline assignment: CDR1 SGHRS and CDR2 YFSETQ. With 4 bases clipped from V and 4 bases from J, the junction kept 15 bases outside the gene matches. The CDR3 reads CASSPPVAGGDPYGYTF. CDR3 coding DNA: TGCGCCAGCAGCCCCCCCGTAGCAGGGGGCGATCCCTATGGCTACACCTTC.

There are many counts of this clonotype. V and J are TRBV2 and TRBJ1-5; 9 nucleotides agree with TRBD1. J gave up 3 bases and V 6 bases, and 6 bases lay outside the gene matches. The germline V gene has CDR1 SNHLY and CDR2 FYNNEI. The CDR3 consists of 15 residues. CDR3 nucleotides: TGTGCCAGCAGGGACAGGGGCGAATACAATCAGCCCCAGCATTTT. Residues: CASRDRGEYNQPQHF. Looking up the rest from reference TRBV2 and TRBJ1-5 gives the full variable domain: EPEVTQTPSHQVTQMGQEVILRCVPISNHLYFYWYRQILGQKVEFLVSFYNNEISEKSEIFDDQFSVERPDGSNFTLKIRSTKLEDSAMYFCASRDRGEYNQPQHFGDGTRLSIL.

This chain links TRBV6-4 with TRBJ2-5; D is undetermined. The V end was cut by 0 bases, the J end by 0 bases, with 14 bases between. The V gene's germline CDR1 is MRHNA and CDR2 SNTAGT. The CDR3 is made up of 17 amino acids. The chain's CDR3 is CASSDSGMAADQETQYF. The CDR3 nucleotides are TGTGCCAGCAGTGACTCGGGGATGGCAGCCGACCAAGAGACCCAGTACTTC.

This clonotype has a count of ten or more. The chain combines TRBV28 with TRBJ1-1; possibly TRBD1 for D (5 bases). Germline CDR1 and CDR2: MDHEN and SYDVKM. The ends were cut back, 3 bases at V and 1 base at J, with 6 bases in the middle. This CDR3 has 13 amino acids. The CDR3 reads CASSFRGNTEAFF. DNA for the CDR3: TGTGCCAGCAGTTTTAGGGGGAACACTGAAGCTTTCTTT.

This clonotype was seen more than once but under ten times. The J gene is TRBJ2-1, the V gene TRBV5-1; 11 bases match TRBD2. V was pared by 2 bases and J by 2 bases, with 3 bases of the junction left unmatched. The CDR3 is made up of 16 amino acids. Germline assignment: CDR1 SGHRS and CDR2 YFSETQ. The CDR3 bases are TGCGCCAGCAGCTTTAGCGGGGGGGTCGCCTACAATGAGCAGTTCTTC. It translates to CASSFSGGVAYNEQFF.

This clonotype showed up many times. V gene TRBV20-1 combines with J gene TRBJ2-3; 13 nucleotides align to TRBD2. The junction had 5 bases not matched to a gene; V was cut back by 6 bases and J by 2 bases. Germline values: CDR1 DFQATT, CDR2 SNEGSKA (reference sequence). This CDR3 has 15 amino acids. CDR3 in amino acids: CSAPTSGRNTDTQYF. The CDR3 DNA is TGCAGTGCACCGACTAGCGGGAGGAACACAGATACGCAGTATTTT.

This clonotype was seen at least ten times. The V and J genes are TRBV6-1 and TRBJ1-1, with D possibly being TRBD1 (6 bases). V lost 5 bases, J lost 4 bases, and 17 bases lay in between. CDR3 size: 15 residues. Germline V gene sequence: CDR1 MNHNS, CDR2 SASEGT. The CDR3 nucleotides read TGTGCCAGCAGTTCCATCGGGGGGGCGGGCACTGAAGCTTTCTTT. Its translation is CASSSIGGAGTEAFF.

This clonotype was seen at least ten times. The V gene is TRBV28, the J gene TRBJ2-1; 8 bases are a match to TRBD2. Germline V gene sequence: CDR1 MDHEN, CDR2 SYDVKM. The CDR3 loop spans 14 amino acids. Trimming at V came to 5 bases and at J to 2 bases, leaving 2 bases not matched to a gene. CDR3 region: CASSILAAYNEQFF. Here the CDR3 DNA reads TGTGCCAGCAGTATACTAGCGGCCTACAATGAGCAGTTCTTC.

This clonotype was counted many times. V and J are TRBV27 and TRBJ1-1; D is uncertain. The CDR3 runs to 13 residues. The germline V gene has CDR1 MNHEY and CDR2 SMNVEV (reference sequence). Trimming left V 6 bases short and J 3 bases short, with 11 bases between. The CDR3 protein is CASSGGYYTEAFF. The CDR3 nucleotides read TGTGCCAGCAGCGGAGGGTACTACACTGAAGCTTTCTTT.

This chain connects TRBV6-2 or TRBV6-3 to TRBJ2-1, with 7 bases matching TRBD2. The CDR3 loop spans 15 amino acids. Trimming at V came to 6 bases and at J to 8 bases, leaving 13 bases not matched to a gene. Per germline, CDR1 MNHEY and CDR2 SVGEGT. The CDR3 spells CASSGPREGSDEQFF. CDR3 DNA sequence: TGTGCCAGCAGCGGGCCCAGGGAGGGGAGCGATGAGCAGTTCTTC.

This clonotype was seen at least ten times. This chain joins TRBV28 and TRBJ1-4; D perhaps matches TRBD1 (5 bases). The germline gives CDR1 MDHEN, CDR2 SYDVKM. V was trimmed by 6 bases and J by 7 bases, leaving 15 bases between them. The CDR3 is 14 amino acids. The CDR3 here is CASSPTGVAEKLFF. CDR3 coding DNA: TGTGCCAGCAGCCCCACGGGGGTCGCTGAAAAACTGTTTTTT.